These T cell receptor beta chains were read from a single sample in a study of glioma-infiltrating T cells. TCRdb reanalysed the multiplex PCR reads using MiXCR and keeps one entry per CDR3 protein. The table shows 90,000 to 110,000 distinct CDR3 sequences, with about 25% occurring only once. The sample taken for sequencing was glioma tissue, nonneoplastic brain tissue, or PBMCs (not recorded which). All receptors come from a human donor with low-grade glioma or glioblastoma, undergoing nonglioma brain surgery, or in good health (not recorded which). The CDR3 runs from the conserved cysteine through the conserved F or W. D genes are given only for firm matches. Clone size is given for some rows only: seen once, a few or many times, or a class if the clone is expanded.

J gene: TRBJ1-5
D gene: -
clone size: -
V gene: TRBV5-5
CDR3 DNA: TGTGCCAGCAGCTCCGGCCCGGGAACTTATAGCAATCAGCCCCAGCATTTT
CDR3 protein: CASSSGPGTYSNQPQHF

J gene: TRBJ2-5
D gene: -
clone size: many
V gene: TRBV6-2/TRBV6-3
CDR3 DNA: TGTGCCAGCAGGATAGCGTACCGCCAAGAGACCCAGTACTTC
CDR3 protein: CASRIAYRQETQYF

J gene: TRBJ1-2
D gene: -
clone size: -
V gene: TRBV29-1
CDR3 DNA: TGCAGCGTCCTAGGGGGAGCTAACTATGGCTACACCTTC
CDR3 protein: CSVLGGANYGYTF

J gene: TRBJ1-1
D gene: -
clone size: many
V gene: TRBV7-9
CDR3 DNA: TGTGCCAGCACCCTTGGGGTCACGACTGAAGCTTTCTTT
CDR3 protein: CASTLGVTTEAFF

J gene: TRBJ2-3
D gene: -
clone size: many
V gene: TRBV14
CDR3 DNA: TGTGCCAGCAGCCCCTGGACGGACCCCAGCAGGGATACGCAGTATTTT
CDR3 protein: CASSPWTDPSRDTQYF

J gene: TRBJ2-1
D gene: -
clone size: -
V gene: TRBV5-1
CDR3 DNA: TGCGCCAGCAGCTCACAGGCAGGTTTGAATGAGCAGTTCTTC
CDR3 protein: CASSSQAGLNEQFF

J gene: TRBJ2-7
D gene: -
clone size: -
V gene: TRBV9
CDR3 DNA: TGTGCCAGCAGCGTAGCTTACGAACCCTACGAGCAGTACTTC
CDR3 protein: CASSVAYEPYEQYF

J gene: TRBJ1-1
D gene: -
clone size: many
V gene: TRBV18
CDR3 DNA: TGTGCCAGCTCACCCAGGACTTTGAACACTGAAGCTTTCTTT
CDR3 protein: CASSPRTLNTEAFF

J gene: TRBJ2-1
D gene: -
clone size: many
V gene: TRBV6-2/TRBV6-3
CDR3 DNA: TGTGCCAGCATCCCGGGACTGGATTACCCCTACAATGAGCAGTTCTTC
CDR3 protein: CASIPGLDYPYNEQFF

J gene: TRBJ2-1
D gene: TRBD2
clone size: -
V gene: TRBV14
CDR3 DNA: TGTGCCAGCAGCCAATTACTAGCGGGAGTTGAGCAGTTCTTC
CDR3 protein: CASSQLLAGVEQFF

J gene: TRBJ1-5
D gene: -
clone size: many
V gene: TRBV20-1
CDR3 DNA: TGCAGTGCCGACGACCATAGCAATCAGCCCCAGCATTTT
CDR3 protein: CSADDHSNQPQHF

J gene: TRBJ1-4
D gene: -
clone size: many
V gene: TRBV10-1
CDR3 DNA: TGCGCCAGCAGCAGAGGCCCCGATGAAAAACTGTTTTTT
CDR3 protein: CASSRGPDEKLFF

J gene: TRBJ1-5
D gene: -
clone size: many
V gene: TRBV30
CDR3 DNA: TGTGCCTGGAGTGTACTGGGCAGCTATCAGCCCCAGCATTTT
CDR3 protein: CAWSVLGSYQPQHF

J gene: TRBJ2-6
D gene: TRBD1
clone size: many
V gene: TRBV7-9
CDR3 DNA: TGTGCCAGCAGCCTACAGGGGGCTGGTGGGGCCAACGTCCTGACTTTC
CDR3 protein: CASSLQGAGGANVLTF

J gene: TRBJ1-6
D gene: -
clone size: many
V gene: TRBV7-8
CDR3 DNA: TGTGCCAGCAGCTTAGCAAGCGTGGGTAATTCACCCCTCCACTTT
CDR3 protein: CASSLASVGNSPLHF

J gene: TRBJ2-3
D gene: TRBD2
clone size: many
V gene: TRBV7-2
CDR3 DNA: TGTGCCAGCACCCTGGGTAGCGGGGGGCCTGAGGATACGCAGTATTTT
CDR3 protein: CASTLGSGGPEDTQYF

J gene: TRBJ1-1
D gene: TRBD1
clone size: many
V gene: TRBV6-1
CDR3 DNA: TGTGCCAGCAGTGTCCCAAGACAGGGGAACACTGAAGCTTTCTTT
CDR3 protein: CASSVPRQGNTEAFF

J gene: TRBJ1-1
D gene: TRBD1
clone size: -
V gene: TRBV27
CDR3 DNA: TGTGCCAGCAGTTCGGATGGGACAGGCTACAATGGTGGCACTGAAGCTTTCTTT
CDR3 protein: CASSSDGTGYNGGTEAFF

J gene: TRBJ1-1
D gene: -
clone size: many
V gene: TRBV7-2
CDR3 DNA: TGTGCCAGCAGCCCCCAACCCAGAAACAGGTTTACGGAAGCTTTCTTT
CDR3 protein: CASSPQPRNRFTEAFF

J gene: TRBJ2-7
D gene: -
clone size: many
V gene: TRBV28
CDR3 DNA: TGTGCCAGCAGTTTAAATCGGTGGGGGCCGAACAGCTACGAGCAGTACTTC
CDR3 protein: CASSLNRWGPNSYEQYF

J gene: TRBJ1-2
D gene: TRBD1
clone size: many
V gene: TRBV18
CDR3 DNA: TGTGCCAGCTCACCGATGGACAGGGCTAACTATGGCTACACCTTC
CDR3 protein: CASSPMDRANYGYTF

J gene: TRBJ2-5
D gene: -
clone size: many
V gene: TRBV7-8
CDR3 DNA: TGTGCCAGCAGCTTAGTACCGGCCCAAGAGACCCAGTACTTC
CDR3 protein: CASSLVPAQETQYF

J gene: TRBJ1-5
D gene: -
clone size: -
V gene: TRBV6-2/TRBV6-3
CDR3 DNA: TGTGACAGCAGTTACTCCGGGGGGGCTCAGCCACAGCATTTT
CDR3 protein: CDSSYSGGAQPQHF

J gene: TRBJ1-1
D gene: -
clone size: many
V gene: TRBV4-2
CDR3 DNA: TGTGCCAGCAGCCAAGATGGTCACAGGGTCGACACTGAAGCTTTCTTT
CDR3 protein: CASSQDGHRVDTEAFF

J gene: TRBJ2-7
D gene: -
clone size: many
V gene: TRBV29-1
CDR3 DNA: TGCAGCGTTGCGGCAGGACTTTCGGAGCAGTACTTC
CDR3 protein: CSVAAGLSEQYF

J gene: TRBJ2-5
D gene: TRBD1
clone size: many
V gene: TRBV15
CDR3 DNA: TGTGCCACCAGCAGAGATCGGGACAGACAAGAGACCCAGTACTTC
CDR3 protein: CATSRDRDRQETQYF

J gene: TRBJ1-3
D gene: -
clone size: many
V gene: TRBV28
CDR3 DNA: TGTGCCAGCAGTACAGGGTTCAACACCATATATTTT
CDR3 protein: CASSTGFNTIYF